A selection of T cell receptor beta chains follows, all from one sample in a study of spatial heterogeneity in lung cancer. Using its own MiXCR run on the 5' RACE reads, TCRdb lists one record per CDR3 protein. Of 75,000 to 85,000 distinct CDR3 sequences listed, approximately 21% are singletons. The sample consisted of PBMCs, taken at surgery. The receptors were sampled from a male donor with early-stage non-small cell lung cancer. Each CDR3 is given with its conserved first and last residue. A D gene is named only where the DNA matches it firmly. For some rows the clone size is stated as once, few or many, or as a class when expanded; others skip it.

TRBV2	few	TRBJ1-6	12	.	TGTGCCAGCGGCCTCCCAAATTCACCCCTCCACTTT	CASGLPNSPLHF
TRBV6-1	few	TRBJ2-3	16	TRBD2	TGTGCCAGCACTGAATGGGCTAGCGGGCCCCCAGATACGCAGTATTTT	CASTEWASGPPDTQYF
TRBV2	few	TRBJ2-2	13	.	TGTGCGATGTTTTCCCCGAACACCGGGGAGCTGTTTTTT	CAMFSPNTGELFF
TRBV9	few	TRBJ2-1	12	.	TGTGCCAGCAGTTATGGTAAGAATGAGCAGTTCTTC	CASSYGKNEQFF
TRBV4-2	few	TRBJ2-7	15	.	TGTGCCAGCAGCCAAGATGAGGGGGAACCCTACGAGCAGTACTTC	CASSQDEGEPYEQYF
TRBV28	.	TRBJ1-5	13	.	TGTGCCAGCAGGTTACCGGGGGCCAATCCCCAGCATTTT	CASRLPGANPQHF
TRBV10-1	few	TRBJ1-5	15	TRBD1	TGCGCCACCCGACTACCAGGGGGGCAGAATCAGCCCCAGCATTTT	CATRLPGGQNQPQHF
TRBV12-3/TRBV12-4	.	TRBJ2-5	13	.	TGTGCCAGCAGTAGGGACCTACAAGAGACCCAGTACTTC	CASSRDLQETQYF
TRBV19	.	TRBJ2-3	15	.	TGTGCCAGTAGTATACTCGGAGCCTCACCCGATACGCAGTATTTT	CASSILGASPDTQYF
TRBV6-6	many	TRBJ1-5	13	.	TGTGCCAGCAGTTACTCCTCTGATCAGCCCCAGCATTTT	CASSYSSDQPQHF
TRBV29-1	few	TRBJ2-7	14	TRBD1	TGCAGCGTCGAAACCGGACAGGGAGGAGACGAGCAGTACTTC	CSVETGQGGDEQYF
TRBV29-1	.	TRBJ1-4	10	.	TGCAGCGTTATTGATGACAGTACGTTTTTT	CSVIDDSTFF
TRBV28	.	TRBJ2-5	14	.	TGTGCCAGTAACTCCCCAGGGGCAGGAGAGACCCAGTACTTC	CASNSPGAGETQYF
TRBV4-3	.	TRBJ2-1	17	TRBD1	TGCGCCAGCAGCCAAGGCTCCGAGGACAGGGCACCCAATGAGCAGTTCTTC	CASSQGSEDRAPNEQFF
TRBV20-1	few	TRBJ1-1	10	.	TGCAGTGCTAGTAGAGAAGAAGCTTTCTTT	CSASREEAFF
TRBV20-1	few	TRBJ1-5	13	TRBD1	TGCAGTGCTAGACAGGGGGCCGATCAGCCCCAGCATTTT	CSARQGADQPQHF
TRBV7-2	.	TRBJ2-5	13	.	TGTGCCAGCAGCTCCGGGGAAGGGGAGACCCAGTACTTC	CASSSGEGETQYF
TRBV11-3	.	TRBJ2-1	13	TRBD1	TGTGCCAGCAGAGACAGGGGCGACAATGAGCAGTTCTTC	CASRDRGDNEQFF
TRBV5-1	.	TRBJ2-7	13	.	TGCGCCAGCAGCTTTTGGGAGACGGGCGAGCAGTACTTC	CASSFWETGEQYF
TRBV25-1	.	TRBJ1-2	13	.	TGTGCCAGCAGTGGGACAGCTAACTATGGCTACACCTTC	CASSGTANYGYTF
TRBV29-1	.	TRBJ2-1	14	TRBD2	TGCAGCGTTGCGCTAGCGGGAGTCGTCCATGAGCAGTTCTTC	CSVALAGVVHEQFF
TRBV7-9	.	TRBJ1-1	13	.	TGCCGGACAGCCCTGGGCGCGAACACTGAAGCTTTCTTT	CRTALGANTEAFF
TRBV20-1	.	TRBJ2-5	13	.	TGCAGCGTAAGACTGGGCCCGCAAGAGACCCAGTACTTC	CSVRLGPQETQYF